Presented here are 23 T cell receptor beta chains from one specimen sequenced in a study of blood T cell repertoires in COVID-19 (TCRdb year 2020). Libraries were built with the immunoSEQ multiplex PCR assay. The table comes from immuneACCESS by way of TCRdb, which keeps in-frame sequences with V and J called. Part of the clones is missing from these tables; in studies checked, under half for an unresolved V gene and the rest for unknown reasons. The sample profile shows roughly 110,000 clones; less than 90% of them were found once. The ten largest clonotypes hold around 4.2% of the sample. The specimen was peripheral blood. Receptors originate from a human donor in a cohort sampled during active COVID-19.

The chain carries TRBV23-1 and TRBJ2-7, with TRBD2 matching over 9 bases. TRBV23-1 is known as an ORF, though its function is uncertain. Trimming removed 2 bases from V and 1 base from J; junction bases left unmatched: 3. The CDR3 contains 15 residues. The CDR3 here is CASSQRLAGSYEQYF. In DNA, the CDR3 is TGCGCCAGCAGTCAAAGGCTAGCGGGATCCTACGAGCAGTACTTC.

J is TRBJ2-7 and V is TRBV18; 8 bases agree with TRBD1. The CDR3 contains 13 residues. Germline V gene data show CDR1 as KGHSH and CDR2 as LQKENI. V was clipped by 0 bases and J by 6 bases; unmatched bases: 1. CDR3 amino acids: CASSPPQGAEQYF. In DNA form, the CDR3 reads TGTGCCAGCTCACCACCCCAGGGGGCCGAGCAGTACTTC.

The J gene is TRBJ2-1, the V gene TRBV18; D gene uncertain. The CDR3 totals 16 residues. V lost 3 bases and J 4 bases, leaving 16 bases between the germline ends. CDR1 is KGHSH and CDR2 is LQKENI in the germline V gene. In DNA form, the CDR3 reads TGTGCCAGCTCACCGCCACCCCCGAGGCTTTACAATGAGCAGTTCTTC. This encodes CASSPPPPRLYNEQFF.

The rearrangement uses TRBV4-3 and TRBJ2-4, with no clear D. V was clipped by 1 base and J by 0 bases, with 7 bases between them. From germline, CDR1 is LGHNA and CDR2 YSLEER. The CDR3 loop spans 15 amino acids. The CDR3 reads CASSQVLLAKNIQYF. The DNA for the CDR3 is TGCGCCAGCAGCCAAGTCTTACTAGCCAAAAACATTCAGTACTTC.

The V gene is TRBV24-1, the J gene TRBJ1-1, with D possibly being TRBD1 (5 bases). Deletions cut 4 bases from V and 0 bases from J, with 20 bases between. This CDR3 is 18 amino acids long. The germline V gene encodes CDR1 KGHDR and CDR2 SFDVKD. CDR3 nucleotide sequence: TGTGCCACCAGTGAGAGAAGGGGAGGGCTCGTCATGAACACTGAAGCTTTCTTT. Amino acids: CATSERRGGLVMNTEAFF.

In this sample, this clone turned up a few times. The V call is TRBV7-8, the J call TRBJ1-4; D is undetermined. The CDR3 runs 14 residues. The V end was cut by 5 bases, the J end by 0 bases, with 7 bases between. Germline assignment: CDR1 SGHVS and CDR2 FQNEAQ. CDR3 protein: CASSQETTNEKLFF. The DNA for the CDR3 is TGTGCCAGCAGCCAGGAGACAACTAATGAAAAACTGTTTTTT.

The V call is TRBV7-2, the J call TRBJ2-3, with TRBD2 identical over 8 bases. The CDR3 spans 16 residues. The germline V gene has CDR1 SGHTA and CDR2 FQGNSA. Losses at the gene ends were 1 base for V and 4 bases for J; bases not matched to a gene: 7. CDR3 DNA sequence: TGTGCCAGCAGCTTAGTACTGAGCGGGGGCTCAGATACGCAGTATTTT. This gives the protein CASSLVLSGGSDTQYF.

The chain joins TRBV6-2 or TRBV6-3 to TRBJ2-1, with 8 bases lining up with TRBD2. The V gene end was trimmed by 4 bases and the J gene end by 7 bases; junction bases not matched to a gene: 9. Germline assignment: CDR1 MNHEY and CDR2 SVGEGT. The CDR3 is 15 residues long. The CDR3 nucleotides are TGTGCCAGCAGTTCCCAGCGGGAGTACTTAAATGAGCAGTTCTTC. As protein: CASSSQREYLNEQFF.

This rearrangement joins TRBV29-1 to TRBJ1-1; D is unclear. This CDR3 contains 11 residues. Deletions cut 7 bases from V and 1 base from J, with 7 bases between. Germline V gene sequence: CDR1 SQVTM, CDR2 ANQGSEA. The CDR3 spells CSGRQNTEAFF. The DNA for the CDR3 is TGCAGCGGGAGGCAGAACACTGAAGCTTTCTTT.

The genes are TRBV14 and TRBJ1-2; a possible D gene is TRBD1 (6 bases). V lost 4 bases, J lost 2 bases, and 11 bases lay in between. The CDR3 consists of 14 residues. The germline CDR1 and CDR2 sequences are SGHDN and FVKESK. CDR3 DNA: TGTGCCAGCAGCCTAAAGACAGGCAACTATGGCTACACCTTC. Translated: CASSLKTGNYGYTF.

The genes are TRBV24-1 and TRBJ2-5; tentative D call: TRBD2 (6 bases). Germline V lookup: CDR1 KGHDR, CDR2 SFDVKD. Trimming took off 4 bases at V and 3 bases at J, with 14 bases between the two ends. This CDR3 contains 15 residues. The CDR3 region has the DNA TGTGCCACCAGTGAGCGACTAGGATGGGAAGAGACCCAGTACTTC. It yields the protein CATSERLGWEETQYF.

The V and J genes are TRBV6-5 and TRBJ1-5; tentatively, D is TRBD1 (6 bases). Germline V gene sequence: CDR1 MNHEY, CDR2 SVGAGI. The CDR3 totals 13 residues. V gave up 4 bases and J gave up 4 bases, with 8 bases separating them. The CDR3 loop is CASSSTGNQPQHF. The CDR3 nucleotides read TGTGCCAGCAGTTCCACAGGGAATCAGCCCCAGCATTTT.

This clone was picked up one time. The chain joins TRBV4-2 to TRBJ2-2; the D gene is possibly TRBD1 (7 bases). V was pared by 4 bases and J by 6 bases, with 24 bases between. The CDR3 runs 18 residues. Germline CDR1 LGHNA, CDR2 YNFKEQ. The CDR3 loop reads CASSRAPEGTAGPGELFF. The CDR3 DNA reads as TGTGCCAGCAGCCGGGCCCCGGAGGGGACAGCCGGACCCGGGGAGCTGTTTTTT.

The rearrangement uses TRBV14 and TRBJ2-3; 9 bases map to TRBD2. Per germline, CDR1 SGHDN and CDR2 FVKESK. This CDR3 is 13 amino acids long. With V trimmed by 5 bases and J by 14 bases, 11 bases remained unmatched. This chain's CDR3 is CASSFNSGSNRYF. In nucleotides, the CDR3 is TGTGCCAGCAGCTTTAATAGCGGGAGCAATCGGTATTTT.

The chain uses TRBV28 and TRBJ1-3, with D unclear. This CDR3 has 16 residues. Germline-derived CDR1 and CDR2 are MDHEN and SYDVKM. Trimming stripped 6 bases from V and 0 bases from J, with 15 bases between. CDR3 residues: CASSLGGSLSGNTIYF. The CDR3 bases are TGTGCCAGCAGCTTAGGAGGGTCCCTCTCTGGAAACACCATATATTTT.

The chain links TRBV5-6 to TRBJ2-3, with 10 bases fitting TRBD2. Losses at the gene ends were 3 bases for V and 0 bases for J; bases not matched to a gene: 4. The CDR3 consists of 16 residues. Germline V CDR1 and CDR2: SGHDT, YYEEEE. The DNA of the CDR3 is TGTGCCAGCAGCTCGTGGACTAGCGGTAGCACAGATACGCAGTATTTT. Amino acids: CASSSWTSGSTDTQYF.

The gene calls are TRBV21-1 and TRBJ1-5. TRBV21-1 is a recognized pseudogene. The CDR3 runs to 15 residues. CDR3 loop: CASKWGGYGDQPQHF. CDR3 nucleotide sequence: TGTGCCAGCAAATGGGGGGGGTACGGCGATCAGCCCCAGCATTTT.

The rearrangement joins TRBV18 to TRBJ1-4; D might be TRBD1 (5 bases). Germline-derived CDR1 and CDR2 are KGHSH and LQKENI. This CDR3 comprises 14 residues. V lost 5 bases to trimming and J lost 7 bases, with 14 bases between them. The CDR3: CASSEKQVSEKLFF. CDR3 nucleotides: TGTGCCAGCTCAGAAAAACAGGTGTCTGAAAAACTGTTTTTT.

V usage is TRBV9 and J usage is TRBJ2-1; the match to TRBD2 covers 9 bases. V was clipped by 3 bases and J by 4 bases; unmatched bases: 14. Germline assignment: CDR1 SGDLS and CDR2 YYNGEE. The CDR3 is made up of 18 amino acids. The CDR3 protein is CASSEPPLREGLYNEQFF. The CDR3 nucleotides read TGTGCCAGCAGCGAGCCCCCCCTGCGGGAGGGCCTGTACAATGAGCAGTTCTTC.

The rearrangement joins TRBV27 to TRBJ1-2, with a possible D match to TRBD1 (6 bases). Germline V gene lookup returns CDR1 MNHEY and CDR2 SMNVEV (reference sequence). CDR3 length: 13 residues. V was clipped by 4 bases and J by 4 bases, with 10 bases between them. CDR3 protein: CASSSRGGYGYTF. CDR3 DNA sequence: TGTGCCAGCAGTTCTAGGGGGGGCTATGGCTACACCTTC.

V is TRBV12-3 or TRBV12-4 and J is TRBJ2-7; no reliable D call. The V and J ends lost 1 base and 5 bases respectively, with 9 bases between them. The CDR3 loop spans 13 amino acids. The CDR3 bases are TGTGCCAGCAGTTTAGTGGCTTCCGACGAGCAGTACGTC. Its protein is CASSLVASDEQYV.

The chain links TRBV7-2 to TRBJ2-5; 8 bases agree with TRBD2. From germline, CDR1 is SGHTA and CDR2 FQGNSA. V trimming: 5 bases; J trimming: 9 bases; junction bases outside the gene matches: 5. The CDR3 totals 12 residues. CDR3 in amino acids: CASSPPGRAQYF. The CDR3 DNA is TGTGCCAGCAGCCCTCCCGGGAGGGCCCAGTACTTC.

CDR3 in DNA: TGTGCCAGTACCCCGGGAGGGGCTCAGCCCCAGCATTTT. Encoded protein: CASTPGGAQPQHF. This sequence joins TRBV19 and TRBJ1-5; D possibly corresponds to TRBD1 (5 bases). V was shortened by 7 bases and J by 6 bases, with 13 bases between the two germline ends. Looked up from germline, CDR1 is LNHDA and CDR2 is SQIVND (reference sequence). The CDR3 runs to 13 residues.